The subject of this entry is one T cell receptor (beta chain). Its specific antigen is unknown. Qualities for individual bases were not recorded, and no much larger clone is one base off. This entry comes from a study of blood T cell repertoires in COVID-19 (dated by TCRdb to the early 2020s). Context from the whole study: Samples from collaborators originated in the United States, Italy and Spain and spanned both the acute and convalescent phases of COVID-19. A de-identified subject ID, COVID-19 status, age in years and sex were almost always included in the sample metadata. The repertoires were released in a freely available public database meant as a resource for research on the immune response to SARS-CoV-2. The samples were drawn from two sources: the first 160 participants of the ongoing ImmuneRACE study, and some 1,300 subjects contributed by 6 global collaborators. Deeply sampled blood TCRbeta repertoires from subjects exposed to, actively infected with, or recovered from COVID-19 were included in the dataset. HLA class I and class II types, where available, came from metadata supplied by the sample provider rather than from assay-based typing. The prospective study material was composed of cDNA or gDNA derived from T cells, B-cell-depleted T cells, or PBMCs.

Collaborating institutions collected whole blood in K2EDTA tubes following their own protocols. For TCRbeta analysis, collaborators shipped samples in one of three forms: frozen whole blood, isolated PBMCs, or DNA extracted from either of those sample types. The immunoSEQ Assay, a bias-controlled multiplex PCR, was used to amplify TCRbeta CDR3 regions from genomic DNA. In the paper's pipeline: Within the assay, amplification of reference gene primers was used to estimate how many nucleated cells each sample contained. To quantify the absolute abundance of each unique TCRbeta CDR3 rearrangement, sequence reads were collapsed and filtered. For each sample, productive Simpson clonality was calculated as the square root of Simpson's diversity index over productive rearrangements. This immuneACCESS table, as held by TCRdb, lists in-frame sequences with V and J called but not all clones. Of the missing ones, under half trace to an unresolved V gene in checked studies; the others have no known cause. V, J and clone size are those of that table, while D and trimming were read from the DNA. For this sample there are some 90,000 clones; around 90% appear just once. The top ten clones comprise approximately 4% of the sample.

The germline V gene (reference sequence) yields GTSNPN for CDR1 and SVGIG for CDR2. There are 16 amino acids in the CDR3, from cysteine to phenylalanine inclusive. Here the CDR3 DNA is all that survives: 48 bases in frame from base 1. V has 4 bases trimmed and J has 0 bases trimmed; junction bases matching no gene number 2. Points the paper makes about the study in general: The quantity of clinical and demographic metadata differed by source and by participant and was supplied without curation.

Here the chain combines TRBV30 and TRBJ2-1; 14 bases in between match TRBD2. Sequencing was done on a sample of peripheral blood. This TCR was sampled from an elderly woman with active or convalescent COVID-19. The CDR3 in this case is CAWKGTSGSSYNEQFF. The nucleotide sequence is TGTGCCTGGAAGGGGACTAGCGGGAGCTCCTACAATGAGCAGTTCTTC.